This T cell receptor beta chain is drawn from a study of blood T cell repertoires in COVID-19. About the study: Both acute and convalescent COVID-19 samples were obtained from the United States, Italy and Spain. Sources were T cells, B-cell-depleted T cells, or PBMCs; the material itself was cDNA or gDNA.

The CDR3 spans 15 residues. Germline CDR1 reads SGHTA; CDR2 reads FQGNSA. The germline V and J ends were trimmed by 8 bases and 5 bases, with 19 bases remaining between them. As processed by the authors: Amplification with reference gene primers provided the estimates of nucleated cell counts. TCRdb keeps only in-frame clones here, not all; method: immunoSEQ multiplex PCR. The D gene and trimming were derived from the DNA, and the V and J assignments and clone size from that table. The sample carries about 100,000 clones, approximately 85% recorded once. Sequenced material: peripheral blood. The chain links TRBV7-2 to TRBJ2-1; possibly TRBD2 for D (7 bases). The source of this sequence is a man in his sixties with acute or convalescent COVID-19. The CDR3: CASASKGGWNNEQFF. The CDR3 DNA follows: TGTGCCAGCGCCTCTAAGGGGGGGTGGAACAATGAGCAGTTCTTC.